This TCR beta chain was captured by sequencing in a study of neurological immune-mediated disorders. TCRdb re-derived calls from the 5' RACE reads in MiXCR, one entry per CDR3 protein. Of around 78,000 distinct CDR3 sequences listed, about 15% are singletons. This clonotype occurred many times. The CDR3 has 16 amino acids. The germline gives CDR1 KGHSH, CDR2 LQKENI. The ends were cut back, 2 bases at V and 5 bases at J, with 16 bases in the middle. The material sequenced was PBMCs. The origin of this receptor is a woman in her forties in good health. This chain links TRBV18 with TRBJ2-1; TRBD2 is a possible D gene (7 bases). CDR3 nucleotide sequence: TGTGCCAGCTCACCAAGGAGGGGGGGCCCCGACAATGAGCAGTTCTTC. Amino acids: CASSPRRGGPDNEQFF.